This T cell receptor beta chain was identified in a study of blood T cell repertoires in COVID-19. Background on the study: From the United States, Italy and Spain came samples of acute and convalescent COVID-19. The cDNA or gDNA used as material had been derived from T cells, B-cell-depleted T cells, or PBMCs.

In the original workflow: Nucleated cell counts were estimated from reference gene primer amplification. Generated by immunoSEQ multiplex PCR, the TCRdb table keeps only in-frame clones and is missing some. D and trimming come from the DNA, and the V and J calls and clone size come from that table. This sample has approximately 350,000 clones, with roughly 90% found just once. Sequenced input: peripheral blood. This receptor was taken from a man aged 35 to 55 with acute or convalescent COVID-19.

This CDR3 is CASSQPDRWGNQPQHF. The DNA of the CDR3 is TGCGCCAGCAGCCAACCGGACAGGTGGGGCAATCAGCCCCAGCATTTT. This chain connects TRBV4-1 to TRBJ1-5; 7 bases line up with TRBD1. The germline V gene encodes CDR1 MGHRA and CDR2 YSYEKL. Trimming cost V 2 bases and J 2 bases; bases outside gene matches: 6. The CDR3 loop spans 16 amino acids.